The 4 T cell receptor beta chains below all came from one sample that was sequenced in a study of T-cell reconstitution after alpha-beta-depleted transplantation in children. Preparation of the TCRbeta library used unique molecular identifiers. MiXCR was run by TCRdb on the PCR reads, yielding one entry per CDR3 protein. The table records 450,000 to 600,000 distinct CDR3 sequences, 10% of them present only once. The material sequenced was PBMCs, taken before TCRalphabeta/CD19-depleted stem cell transplant. Source of these receptors: a child aged 2-15 years with inherited bone marrow failure, due to receive a stem cell transplant.

The chain links TRBV9 to TRBJ1-5; weak D call: TRBD1 (6 bases). Trimming took 6 bases from V and 0 from J, leaving 16 bases between them. The germline V gene has CDR1 SGDLS and CDR2 YYNGEE. CDR3 length equals 16 residues. CDR3 region: CASIWQGSFSNQPQHF. CDR3 in DNA: TGTGCCAGCATATGGCAGGGGAGCTTTAGCAATCAGCCCCAGCATTTT.

This clonotype was detected only a few times. This chain joins TRBV20-1 and TRBJ2-3; 10 bases agree with TRBD1. Germline-derived CDR1 and CDR2 are DFQATT and SNEGSKA (reference sequence). V shed 2 bases and J 5 bases; nucleotides not matched to a gene: 7. This CDR3 region has 15 residues. CDR3 sequence reads: CSARRTGGPGDTQYF. DNA for the CDR3: TGCAGTGCTAGAAGGACAGGGGGTCCGGGAGATACGCAGTATTTT.

The chain links TRBV4-3 to TRBJ2-3; D is unresolved. Per germline, CDR1 LGHNA and CDR2 YSLEER. The CDR3 totals 14 residues. The V end lost 0 bases, the J end lost 3 bases, and 7 bases lay between the germline ends. Written as DNA, the CDR3 is TGCGCCAGCAGCCAAGACTCCCAAACAGATACGCAGTATTTT. Its translation is CASSQDSQTDTQYF.

The sample holds a few counts of this clonotype. The gene calls are TRBV30 and TRBJ2-5, with D perhaps assigned TRBD1 or TRBD2 (5 bases each). Trimming removed 0 bases at V and 0 bases at J, with 23 bases between. This CDR3 spans 19 amino acids. The germline gives CDR1 GTSNPN, CDR2 SVGIG (reference sequence). The CDR3 bases are TGTGCCTGGAGTGTCCCCCCGGTTTACTGGGACCAGTACCAAGAGACCCAGTACTTC. This translates into CAWSVPPVYWDQYQETQYF.